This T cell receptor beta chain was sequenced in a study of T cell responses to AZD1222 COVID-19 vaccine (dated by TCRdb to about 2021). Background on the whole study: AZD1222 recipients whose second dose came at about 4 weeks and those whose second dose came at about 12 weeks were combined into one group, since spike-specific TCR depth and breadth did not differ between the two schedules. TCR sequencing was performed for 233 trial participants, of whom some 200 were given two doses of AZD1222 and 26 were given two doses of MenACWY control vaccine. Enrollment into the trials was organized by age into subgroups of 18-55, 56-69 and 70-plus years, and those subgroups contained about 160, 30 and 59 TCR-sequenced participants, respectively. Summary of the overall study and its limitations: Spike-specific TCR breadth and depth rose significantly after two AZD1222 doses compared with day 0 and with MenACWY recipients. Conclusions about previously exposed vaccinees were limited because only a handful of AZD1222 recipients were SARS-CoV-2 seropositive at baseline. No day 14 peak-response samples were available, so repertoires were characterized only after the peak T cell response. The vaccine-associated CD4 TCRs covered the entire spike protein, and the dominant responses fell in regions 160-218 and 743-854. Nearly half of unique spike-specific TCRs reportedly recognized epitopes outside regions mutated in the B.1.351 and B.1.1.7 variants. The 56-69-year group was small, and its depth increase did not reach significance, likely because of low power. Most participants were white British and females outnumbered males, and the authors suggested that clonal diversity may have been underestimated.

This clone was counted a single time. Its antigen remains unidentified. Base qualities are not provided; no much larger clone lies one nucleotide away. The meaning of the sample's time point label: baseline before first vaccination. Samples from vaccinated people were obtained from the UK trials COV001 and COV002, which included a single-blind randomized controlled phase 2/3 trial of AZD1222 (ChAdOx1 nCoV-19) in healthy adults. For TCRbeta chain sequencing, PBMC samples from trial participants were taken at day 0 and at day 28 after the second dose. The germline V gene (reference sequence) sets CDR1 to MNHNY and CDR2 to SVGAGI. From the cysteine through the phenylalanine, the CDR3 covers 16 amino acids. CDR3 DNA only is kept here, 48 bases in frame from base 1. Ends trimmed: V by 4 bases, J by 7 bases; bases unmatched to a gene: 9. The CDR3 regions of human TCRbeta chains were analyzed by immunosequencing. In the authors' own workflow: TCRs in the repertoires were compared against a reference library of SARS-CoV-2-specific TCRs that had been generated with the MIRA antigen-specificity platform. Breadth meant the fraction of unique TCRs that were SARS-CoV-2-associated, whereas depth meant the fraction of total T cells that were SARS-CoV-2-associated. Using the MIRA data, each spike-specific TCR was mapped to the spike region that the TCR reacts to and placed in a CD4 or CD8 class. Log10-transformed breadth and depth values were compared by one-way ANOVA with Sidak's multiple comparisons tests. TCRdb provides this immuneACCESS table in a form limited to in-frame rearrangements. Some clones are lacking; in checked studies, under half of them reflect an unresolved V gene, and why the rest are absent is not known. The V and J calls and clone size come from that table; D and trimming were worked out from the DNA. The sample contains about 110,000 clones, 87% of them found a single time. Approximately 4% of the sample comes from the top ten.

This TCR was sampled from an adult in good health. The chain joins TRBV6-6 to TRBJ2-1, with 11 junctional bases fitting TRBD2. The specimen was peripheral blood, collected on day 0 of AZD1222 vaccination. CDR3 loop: CASSLPTGTSGNEQFF. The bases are TGTGCCAGCAGTTTGCCAACCGGGACTAGCGGTAATGAGCAGTTCTTC.